This T cell receptor beta chain was sequenced in a study of shared clonotypes between healthy human individuals. Study-wide context: Each donor's CD8 memory used one plate, CD8 naive two, each CD4 subset three.

Overall study results and limits: The represented genetic and exposure-history diversity was limited by the small number of donors. Despite large depth, rarefaction showed incomplete sorted-subset sequencing.

Using roughly 180 ng DNA, 30,000 or so T cell genomes, the sorted-subset replicate PCRs were run. Sequenced by immunoSEQ multiplex PCR; TCRdb stores in-frame clones only, minus some. The sample shows about 1.1 million clones, around 77% of them seen only once. V gave up 2 bases and J gave up 8 bases, with 12 bases separating them. The CDR3 spans 13 residues. Germline CDR1 is SEHNR and CDR2 is FQNEAQ (reference sequence). As regards this clone: The target antigen is unknown.

The rearrangement joins TRBV7-9 to TRBJ1-1; D ambiguous. The clonotype originates from a man in his late teens or twenties in good health. Some clones in this sample may be carry-over from other donors' samples. The material sequenced was memory CD4+ T cells from PBMCs. As to subset: CD45RA-negative fraction. The CDR3 reads CASSLPTTREAFF. The CDR3 DNA reads as TGTGCCAGCAGCTTACCCACAACACGGGAAGCTTTCTTT.